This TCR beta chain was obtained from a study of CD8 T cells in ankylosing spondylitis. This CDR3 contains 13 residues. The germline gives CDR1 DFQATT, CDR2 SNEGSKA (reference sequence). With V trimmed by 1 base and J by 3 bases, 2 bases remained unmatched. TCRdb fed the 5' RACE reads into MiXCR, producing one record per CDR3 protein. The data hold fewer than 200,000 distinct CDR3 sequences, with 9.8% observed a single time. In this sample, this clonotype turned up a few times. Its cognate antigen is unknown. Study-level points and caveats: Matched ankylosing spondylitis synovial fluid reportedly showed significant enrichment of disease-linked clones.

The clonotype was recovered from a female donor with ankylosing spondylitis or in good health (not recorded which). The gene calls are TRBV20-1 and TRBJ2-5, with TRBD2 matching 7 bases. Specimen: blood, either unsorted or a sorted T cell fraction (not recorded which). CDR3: CSARASGEETQYF. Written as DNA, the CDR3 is TGCAGTGCTAGAGCTAGCGGCGAAGAGACCCAGTACTTC.